Below, 17 T cell receptor beta chains from the same sample are listed, as sequenced in a study of healthy donors' naive CD4 and CD8 T cells. Starting from around 470 ng of total RNA, TCR libraries were made with linear amplification. Using its own MiXCR run on the reads, TCRdb lists one record per CDR3 protein. Of 150,000 to 200,000 distinct CDR3 sequences in the sample, 74% were seen once. The sequencing input was naive CD4+ and CD8+ T cells sorted from blood, pooled from several donors. The receptors derive from a pool of human donors in good health; the sample pools cells from several healthy donors.

CDR3 region: CASSQEPSGRTDTQYF. The CDR3 nucleotides are TGTGCCAGCAGCCAAGAACCTAGCGGACGCACAGATACGCAGTATTTT. The chain is built from TRBV14 and TRBJ2-3; 7 bases agree with TRBD2. Per the germline V gene, CDR1 is SGHDN and CDR2 is FVKESK. V lost 0 bases, J lost 1 base, and 4 bases stayed unmatched. There are 16 residues in the CDR3.

The chain has TRBV29-1 and TRBJ1-2, with 7 bases matching TRBD1. Germline CDR1 SQVTM, CDR2 ANQGSEA. The V segment lost 3 bases and the J segment 9 bases; nucleotides outside the gene matches: 7. This CDR3 contains 12 residues. This chain's CDR3 is CSVEEGAVSYTF. CDR3 DNA sequence: TGCAGCGTTGAGGAGGGGGCGGTGAGCTACACCTTC.

The gene calls are TRBV27 and TRBJ2-2; D gene unclear. The V gene lost 1 base and the J gene lost 8 bases, with 5 bases spanning the gap. From germline, CDR1 is MNHEY and CDR2 SMNVEV (reference sequence). CDR3 length equals 12 residues. The CDR3 here is CASSLYLGELFF. CDR3 nucleotides: TGTGCCAGCAGTTTATACCTAGGGGAGCTGTTTTTT.

J is TRBJ2-1 and V is TRBV20-1; 9 nucleotides align to TRBD1. This CDR3 has 15 amino acids. V gave up 3 bases and J gave up 3 bases; unmatched junction bases: 6. Germline loops: CDR1 DFQATT, CDR2 SNEGSKA (reference sequence). CDR3 residues: CSASHPGQGYNEQFF. As DNA, the CDR3 is TGCAGTGCTAGTCATCCGGGACAGGGCTACAATGAGCAGTTCTTC.

This clonotype was detected a few times. The rearrangement joins TRBV29-1 to TRBJ2-1; D not certain. V shed 4 bases and J shed 3 bases, with 10 bases lying between them. The CDR3 has 13 residues. Per the germline V gene, CDR1 is SQVTM and CDR2 is ANQGSEA. The CDR3 DNA follows: TGCAGCGTTGCGACCCAAGACTACAATGAGCAGTTCTTC. Protein: CSVATQDYNEQFF.

The chain joins TRBV29-1 to TRBJ2-7, with 11 bases identical to TRBD1. CDR1 SQVTM and CDR2 ANQGSEA come from the germline V gene. The CDR3 totals 14 residues. The V gene end was trimmed by 4 bases and the J gene end by 6 bases; junction bases not matched to a gene: 8. The CDR3 sequence: CSVGTGTGGFEQYF. The CDR3 DNA reads as TGCAGCGTTGGGACCGGGACAGGGGGATTCGAGCAGTACTTC.

V gene TRBV6-5 combines with J gene TRBJ2-7; weak D call: TRBD2 (5 bases). Trimming took off 6 bases at V and 2 bases at J, with 14 bases between the two ends. CDR3 size: 14 residues. CDR1 is MNHEY and CDR2 is SVGAGI in the germline V gene. CDR3 sequence (DNA): TGTGCCAGCAGCCCCAGCGGTCTTCCCTACGAGCAGTACTTC. Amino acids: CASSPSGLPYEQYF.

This clonotype was seen only a few times. V and J are TRBV30 and TRBJ2-7; unclear D gene. V was shortened by 5 bases and J by 1 base, with 3 bases between the two germline ends. The CDR3 loop spans 10 amino acids. Germline V gives CDR1 GTSNPN, CDR2 SVGIG (reference sequence). The chain's CDR3 is CAWGSYEQYF. As DNA, the CDR3 is TGTGCCTGGGGTTCCTACGAGCAGTACTTC.

The table lists this clonotype with a few counts. The chain carries TRBV4-3 and TRBJ2-7; 12 bases align to TRBD2. V gave up 2 bases and J gave up 0 bases; unmatched junction bases: 5. The CDR3 has 17 residues. Germline-derived CDR1 and CDR2 are LGHNA and YSLEER. In DNA, the CDR3 is TGCGCCAGCAGCCAACGGACTAGCGGGGCGAGCTCCTACGAGCAGTACTTC. This sequence encodes CASSQRTSGASSYEQYF.

The J gene is TRBJ1-1, the V gene TRBV29-1; D is uncertain. The CDR3 is made up of 14 amino acids. In germline, CDR1 is SQVTM, CDR2 ANQGSEA. The V end lost 7 bases, the J end lost 8 bases, and 23 bases lay between the germline ends. Written as DNA, the CDR3 is TGCAGCGCCATCCCCCGGGGTTACGCCGCCGAAGCTTTCTTT. Translating gives CSAIPRGYAAEAFF.

This chain joins TRBV5-6 and TRBJ2-7, with D hard to call. CDR3 length: 12 amino acids. Germline CDR1 SGHDT, CDR2 YYEEEE. V was shortened by 0 bases and J by 3 bases, with 4 bases between the two germline ends. The CDR3 protein is CASSLGIYEQYF. CDR3 nucleotide sequence: TGTGCCAGCAGCTTGGGGATCTACGAGCAGTACTTC.

The chain joins TRBV12-5 to TRBJ1-5; no reliable D call. The length of the CDR3 is 13 residues. Trimming left V 1 base short and J 3 bases short, with 4 bases between. Germline V gene lookup returns CDR1 LGHNT and CDR2 FRNRAP. CDR3 amino acids: CASGLEDNQPQHF. The CDR3 DNA sequence: TGTGCTAGTGGTTTGGAAGACAATCAGCCCCAGCATTTT.

This rearrangement joins TRBV29-1 to TRBJ1-1, with TRBD1 identical over 11 bases. CDR3 length equals 11 residues. The germline gives CDR1 SQVTM, CDR2 ANQGSEA. With 7 bases clipped from V and 7 bases from J, the junction kept 2 bases outside the gene matches. This CDR3 is CSAGQGVEAFF. CDR3 bases: TGCAGCGCGGGACAGGGGGTTGAAGCTTTCTTT.

The chain links TRBV29-1 to TRBJ2-1; TRBD2 is a possible D gene (5 bases). CDR1 is SQVTM, CDR2 ANQGSEA, per germline. There are 11 residues in the CDR3. Trimming shortened V by 0 bases and J by 13 bases, and 10 bases separated the two germline ends. The CDR3 coding sequence is TGCAGCGTTGAAGATCCGGGATCCCAGTTCTTC. It yields the protein CSVEDPGSQFF.

This clonotype was seen once. V is TRBV19 and J is TRBJ2-3, with D perhaps TRBD2 (5 bases). CDR3 length equals 17 residues. Germline CDR1 and CDR2: LNHDA and SQIVND (reference sequence). V gave up 1 base and J gave up 0 bases, with 14 bases separating them. CDR3 in DNA: TGTGCCAGTAGTATAGTCGCTGGAGCGGTCAGCACAGATACGCAGTATTTT. Residues: CASSIVAGAVSTDTQYF.

This chain joins TRBV6-2 or TRBV6-3 and TRBJ2-3; no firm D call. CDR1 is MNHEY, CDR2 SVGEGT, per germline. Trimming took 5 bases from V and 2 from J, leaving 8 bases between them. CDR3 size: 13 residues. CDR3 nucleotide sequence: TGTGCCAGCAGTAGGAGCGACACAGATACGCAGTATTTT. This gives the protein CASSRSDTDTQYF.

The chain recombines TRBV10-3 with TRBJ2-1; TRBD2 matches at 8 bases. J lost 5 bases, V lost 5 bases, and 8 bases had no gene match. Germline values: CDR1 ENHRY, CDR2 SYGVKD. This CDR3 comprises 15 residues. The CDR3 here is CAISLTSGTNNEQFF. The CDR3 region has the DNA TGTGCCATCAGTCTCACTAGCGGAACTAACAATGAGCAGTTCTTC.